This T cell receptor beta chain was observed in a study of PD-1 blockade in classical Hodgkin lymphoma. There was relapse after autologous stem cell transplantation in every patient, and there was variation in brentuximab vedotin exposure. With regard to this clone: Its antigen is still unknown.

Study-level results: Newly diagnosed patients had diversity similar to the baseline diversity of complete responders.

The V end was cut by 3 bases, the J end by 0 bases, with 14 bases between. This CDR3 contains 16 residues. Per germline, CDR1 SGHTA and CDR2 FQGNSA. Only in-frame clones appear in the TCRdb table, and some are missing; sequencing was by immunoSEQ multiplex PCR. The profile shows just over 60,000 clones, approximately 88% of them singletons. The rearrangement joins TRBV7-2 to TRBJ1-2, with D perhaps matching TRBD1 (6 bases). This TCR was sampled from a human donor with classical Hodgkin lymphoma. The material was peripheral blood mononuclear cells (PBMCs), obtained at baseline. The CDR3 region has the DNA TGTGCCAGCAGCTTCGGGGGCTCCGTAGCTAACTATGGCTACACCTTC. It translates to CASSFGGSVANYGYTF.